This entry lists 4 T cell receptor beta chains sequenced from one sample in a study of blood T cell repertoires in COVID-19. Libraries were prepared by immunoSEQ multiplex PCR; TCRdb keeps only in-frame clonotypes and omits some of them. The table has 140,000 or so clones, around 91% seen once. Material for sequencing was peripheral blood. These receptors came from a woman aged 55-75 years with active COVID-19.

The chain has TRBV27 and TRBJ2-7, with D maybe TRBD2 (6 bases). The CDR3 consists of 14 residues. Trimming cost V 6 bases and J 3 bases, with 15 bases left between them. Germline assignment: CDR1 MNHEY and CDR2 SMNVEV (reference sequence). CDR3 sequence: CASSPGTQIYEQYF. The DNA for the CDR3 is TGTGCCAGCAGCCCCGGGACTCAGATCTACGAGCAGTACTTC.

This rearrangement joins TRBV10-3 to TRBJ2-3, with 8 bases aligning to TRBD1. There are 18 residues in the CDR3. V shed 2 bases and J 5 bases; nucleotides not matched to a gene: 15. CDR1 is ENHRY and CDR2 is SYGVKD in the germline V gene. The CDR3 sequence: CAISEGNKPGQARDTQYF. The DNA for the CDR3 is TGTGCCATCAGTGAGGGGAATAAACCGGGACAGGCTCGAGATACGCAGTATTTT.

V gene TRBV4-1 combines with J gene TRBJ1-5; 9 nucleotides align to TRBD1. CDR3 length equals 16 residues. Germline-derived CDR1 and CDR2 are MGHRA and YSYEKL. Trimming took 2 bases from V and 2 from J; bases not matched to a gene: 4. CDR3 DNA: TGCGCCAGCAGCCAAAAGGGGACAGGGCGCAATCAGCCCCAGCATTTT. Its translation: CASSQKGTGRNQPQHF.

The CDR3 DNA reads TGTGCCAGCAGGCCGAACAGGGATTATAATTCACCCCTCCACTTT. Amino acid sequence: CASRPNRDYNSPLHF. The rearrangement links TRBV7-9 to TRBJ1-6, with D possibly matching TRBD1 (6 bases). The CDR3 is 15 amino acids. The V end was cut by 6 bases, the J end by 4 bases, with 13 bases between. The germline V gene has CDR1 SEHNR and CDR2 FQNEAQ (reference sequence).